Presented here are 19 T cell receptor beta chains from one specimen sequenced in a study of sequential checkpoint blockade in melanoma (dated by TCRdb to 2018 to 2020). Receptor libraries were prepared by the immunoSEQ multiplex PCR assay. TCRdb took over this immuneACCESS table, retaining in-frame rearrangements with V and J assigned. Such tables are incomplete; in checked studies, under half of the missing clones stem from an unresolved V gene, and the remainder is unexplained. The sample includes over 10,000 clones, with about 56% observed a single time. The ten largest clones represent 20% to 25% of the sample. The treatment or condition label for this specimen denotes: randomized to nivolumab then ipilimumab (arm A) or the reverse (arm B). The starting material was CD8+ T cells sorted from blood (inferred from file names), obtained from a patient given nivolumab and ipilimumab in sequence. The receptor source for this set is a human donor with melanoma.

This clone was observed a single time. One end of the junction varies from germline; a read error may be responsible. This rearrangement joins TRBV7-9 to TRBJ2-2; a possible D gene is TRBD1 (5 bases). Germline assignment: CDR1 SEHNR and CDR2 FQNEAQ (reference sequence). This CDR3 spans 18 amino acids. The CDR3 DNA is TGTGCCAGCAGCTCCACCCAGGTACGGTCCTCGGACACCGAGGAGCTGTTTTTT. Its protein product is CASSSTQVRSSDTEELFF.

The chain is built from TRBV30 and TRBJ2-7, with TRBD2 as a possible D gene (5 bases). V was shortened by 3 bases and J by 10 bases, with 13 bases between the two germline ends. The CDR3 has 11 amino acids. Germline V CDR1 and CDR2: GTSNPN, SVGIG (reference sequence). The CDR3 loop is CAWSLRLNQYF. In DNA, the CDR3 is TGTGCCTGGAGCCTCCGACTAAATCAGTACTTC. Supplemented by reference TRBV30 and TRBJ2-7, the full variable domain reads SQTIHQWPATLVQPVGSPLSLECTVEGTSNPNLYWYRQAAGRGLQLLFYSVGIGQISSEVPQNLSASRPQDRQFILSSKKLLLSDSGFYLCAWSLRLNQYFGPGTRLTVT.

By sample fraction, this clone is medium-sized. The CDR3 DNA sequence: TGTGCCAGCACCCGGACAGATCCTGGCTACACCTTC. It codes for CASTRTDPGYTF. V and J are TRBV28 and TRBJ1-2; a possible D gene is TRBD1 (6 bases). Germline CDR1 reads MDHEN; CDR2 reads SYDVKM. Trimming took 7 bases from V and 7 from J, leaving 13 bases between them. This CDR3 comprises 12 residues.

The CDR3 region is CASSLETSGGYEQYF. The CDR3 region has the DNA TGTGCCAGCAGCTTAGAAACTAGCGGAGGCTACGAGCAGTACTTC. The V gene is TRBV7-8, the J gene TRBJ2-7, with 8 bases that match TRBD2. The germline gives CDR1 SGHVS, CDR2 FQNEAQ. The CDR3 runs 15 residues. Germline trimming cut 1 base from V and 3 bases from J; bases unmatched to any gene: 5.

This chain links TRBV9 with TRBJ2-3, with 8 bases that match TRBD2. This CDR3 has 15 amino acids. V gave up 0 bases and J gave up 1 base; unmatched junction bases: 1. Germline V gene lookup returns CDR1 SGDLS and CDR2 YYNGEE. CDR3 sequence: CASSVVLAGTDTQYF. The CDR3 DNA sequence: TGTGCCAGCAGCGTAGTACTAGCGGGCACAGATACGCAGTATTTT.

There are a few counts of this clone. The V and J genes are TRBV4-1 and TRBJ2-7; weak D call: TRBD2 (6 bases). V was trimmed by 3 bases and J by 5 bases, leaving 11 bases between them. CDR1 is MGHRA, CDR2 YSYEKL, per germline. The CDR3 is 13 amino acids. This chain's CDR3 is CASSQTRSHEQYF. CDR3 DNA sequence: TGCGCCAGCAGCCAGACTAGGAGCCACGAGCAGTACTTC.

V and J are TRBV19 and TRBJ2-1; 9 nucleotides line up with TRBD2. Germline CDR1 LNHDA, CDR2 SQIVND (reference sequence). The J segment lost 8 bases and the V segment lost 7 bases, leaving 9 bases of the junction unmatched. The CDR3 extends over 14 amino acids. CDR3 loop: CASMEAGGPDEQFF. CDR3 DNA sequence: TGTGCCAGTATGGAGGCGGGGGGGCCGGATGAGCAGTTCTTC.

The chain has TRBV28 and TRBJ2-5; D unclear. The V end lost 4 bases, the J end lost 1 base, and 7 bases lay between the germline ends. This CDR3 has 13 amino acids. The germline V gene has CDR1 MDHEN and CDR2 SYDVKM. The CDR3 DNA sequence: TGTGCCAGCAGTTGGTACACCCAAGAGACCCAGTACTTC. This gives the protein CASSWYTQETQYF.

J is TRBJ2-5 and V is TRBV9; 12 bases are a match to TRBD1. Germline trimming cut 5 bases from V and 1 base from J; bases unmatched to any gene: 6. This CDR3 is built from 16 residues. Looked up from germline, CDR1 is SGDLS and CDR2 is YYNGEE. CDR3: CASSTGTGGFQETQYF. The CDR3 DNA is TGTGCCAGCAGTACTGGGACAGGGGGCTTCCAAGAGACCCAGTACTTC.

V and J are TRBV10-3 and TRBJ1-2; TRBD1 aligns across 9 bases. CDR1 is ENHRY and CDR2 is SYGVKD in the germline V gene. There are 12 residues in the CDR3. V lost 11 bases, J lost 7 bases, and 8 bases stayed unmatched. This CDR3 reads CASNGQGFGYTF. The CDR3 nucleotides read TGTGCCTCCAATGGACAGGGGTTTGGCTACACCTTC.

This clone was seen once. The V and J genes are TRBV4-3 and TRBJ1-3; possibly TRBD1 for D (6 bases). CDR3 size: 15 residues. V lost 0 bases to trimming and J lost 7 bases, with 13 bases between them. CDR1 is LGHNA, CDR2 YSLEER, per germline. Here the CDR3 DNA reads TGCGCCAGCAGCCAAGACACAGGGAAGGTGAACACCATATATTTT. It codes for CASSQDTGKVNTIYF.

V usage is TRBV19 and J usage is TRBJ2-1, with D perhaps TRBD1 (6 bases). The CDR3 loop spans 12 amino acids. V was cut by 5 bases and J by 7 bases, with 9 bases left in between. Germline-derived CDR1 and CDR2 are LNHDA and SQIVND (reference sequence). The CDR3, as DNA: TGTGCCAGTAGTTATCAGGGGAATGAGCAGTTCTTC. It translates to CASSYQGNEQFF. Supplemented by reference TRBV19 and TRBJ2-1, the full variable domain reads DGGITQSPKYLFRKEGQNVTLSCEQNLNHDAMYWYRQDPGQGLRLIYYSQIVNDFQKGDIAEGYSVSREKKESFPLTVTSAQKNPTAFYLCASSYQGNEQFFGPGTRLTVL.

V and J are TRBV30 and TRBJ2-2; weak D call: TRBD1 (6 bases). Trimming left V 3 bases short and J 8 bases short, with 7 bases between. The germline CDR1 and CDR2 sequences are GTSNPN and SVGIG (reference sequence). The CDR3 consists of 11 residues. The CDR3 spells CAWRGTGELFF. For the CDR3, the DNA is TGTGCCTGGAGGGGGACAGGGGAGCTGTTTTTT.

The J gene is TRBJ2-7, the V gene TRBV2; the D is unclear. Germline V gene sequence: CDR1 SNHLY, CDR2 FYNNEI. The CDR3 contains 14 residues. V lost 4 bases and J lost 7, with 17 bases in between. Here the CDR3 reads CASSVSTSLLEQYF. The CDR3 coding sequence is TGTGCCAGCAGTGTTTCTACGTCCCTCCTGGAGCAGTACTTC.

A few counts support this clone. The chain links TRBV4-1 to TRBJ1-5; 7 positions agree with TRBD1. Germline V gene data show CDR1 as MGHRA and CDR2 as YSYEKL. Germline trimming cut 1 base from V and 7 bases from J; bases unmatched to any gene: 4. The CDR3 has 14 amino acids. CDR3 amino acids: CASSQGTGVQPQHF. CDR3 DNA sequence: TGCGCCAGCAGCCAAGGAACAGGGGTCCAGCCCCAGCATTTT.

The chain combines TRBV6-5 with TRBJ2-1, with 14 bases fitting TRBD2. Germline CDR1 MNHEY, CDR2 SVGAGI. Trimming took 5 bases from V and 13 from J; bases not matched to a gene: 7. The CDR3 covers 14 residues. Here the CDR3 reads CASSQGLAGGRQFF. CDR3 coding DNA: TGTGCCAGCAGTCAAGGACTAGCGGGGGGTAGACAGTTCTTC.

The CDR3 DNA sequence: TGTGCCAGCAGCCCCTGGACAGGGACCTACGAGCAGTACTTC. Translating it yields CASSPWTGTYEQYF. V usage is TRBV7-2 and J usage is TRBJ2-7; 8 bases are shared with TRBD1. J was trimmed by 2 bases and V by 5 bases; bases with no gene match: 5. Germline V gene data show CDR1 as SGHTA and CDR2 as FQGNSA. The CDR3 spans 14 residues.

This rearrangement joins TRBV6-5 to TRBJ2-7, with TRBD1 identical over 10 bases. Germline V gene sequence: CDR1 MNHEY, CDR2 SVGAGI. The CDR3 spans 15 residues. Unmatched junction bases numbered 8, after V lost 4 bases and J lost 5 bases. This CDR3 reads CASSSTGTGENEQYF. In DNA, the CDR3 is TGTGCCAGCAGTTCAACCGGGACAGGGGAGAACGAGCAGTACTTC.

The V and J genes are TRBV2 and TRBJ2-1, with a weak D call TRBD1 (5 bases). Germline CDR1 and CDR2: SNHLY and FYNNEI. This CDR3 is built from 13 residues. V shed 1 base and J shed 8 bases, with 9 bases lying between them. The CDR3 loop reads CASSEEGNYEQFF. For the CDR3, the DNA is TGTGCCAGCAGTGAAGAGGGGAACTATGAGCAGTTCTTC.